This T cell receptor beta chain was found in a study of cytomegalovirus exposure and HLA in healthy donors. Study at large: Among approximately 390 genotyped donors, around 77% fell in the Caucasian-associated ancestry cluster.

The CDR3 covers 18 residues. Germline CDR1 reads KGHSH; CDR2 reads LQKENI. The germline V and J ends were trimmed by 4 bases and 0 bases, with 18 bases remaining between them. Notes on the study in general: A later analysis reportedly found fewer N-insertions in an Asian-associated ancestry cluster than the roughly 670-donor mean. Analyses of presence/absence relied on an assumption of roughly uniform sequencing depth across donors.

60 Vbeta and 13 Jbeta primers were used in PCR. The repertoire was sequenced with immunoSEQ multiplex PCR; TCRdb's copy has only in-frame clones and lacks some. The sample comprises 150,000 to 180,000 clones, about 84% of which are singletons, and around 6% rests with the top ten. Note on this clone: As yet, its antigen is unknown.

The V call is TRBV18, the J call TRBJ1-4; D not certain. The sequencing sample was made of PBMCs. The receptor was derived from a woman aged 40 to 50 in good health and CMV-seropositive. The CDR3 sequence is CASSLTLAAAATNEKLFF. The CDR3 bases are TGTGCCAGCTCACTAACCCTCGCGGCAGCTGCAACTAATGAAAAACTGTTTTTT. Drawing the rest from reference TRBV18 and TRBJ1-4, the complete variable domain is NAGVMQNPRHLVRRRGQEARLRCSPMKGHSHVYWYRQLPEEGLKFMVYLQKENIIDESGMPKERFSAEFPKEGPSILRIQQVVRGDSAAYFCASSLTLAAAATNEKLFFGSGTQLSVL.